The T cell receptor (beta chain) under discussion was sequenced for a study of Graves' ophthalmopathy and Graves' hyperthyroidism. Whole-study findings and limits: The study's model predicted ophthalmopathy progression at 65% to 71% sensitivity and 72% to 75% specificity.

The PBMCs were taken from more than 8 ml of fresh peripheral blood. Transcripts of RNA were the source for amplifying TCR beta CDR3 regions. The library came from an HTBI-primed first-round RT-PCR and a second-round multiplex PCR. TCRdb fed the multiplex PCR reads into MiXCR, producing one record per CDR3 protein. The profile shows a few hundred thousand distinct CDR3 sequences, less than 20% of them singletons. In this sample, this clonotype turned up a few times. The antigen is undetermined. CDR3 size: 13 residues. Germline V CDR1 and CDR2: MNHNS, SASEGT. Between the trimmed V and J ends, which lost 5 bases and 3 bases, there was a span of 11 bases.

The sequence came from a woman under 30 with stable Graves' hyperthyroidism. The chain combines TRBV6-1 with TRBJ2-7; no clear D. Sequencing was done on a sample of peripheral blood. The CDR3 DNA sequence: TGTGCCAGCAGTCAGGAGACCCACTACGAGCAGTACTTC. Translated: CASSQETHYEQYF.